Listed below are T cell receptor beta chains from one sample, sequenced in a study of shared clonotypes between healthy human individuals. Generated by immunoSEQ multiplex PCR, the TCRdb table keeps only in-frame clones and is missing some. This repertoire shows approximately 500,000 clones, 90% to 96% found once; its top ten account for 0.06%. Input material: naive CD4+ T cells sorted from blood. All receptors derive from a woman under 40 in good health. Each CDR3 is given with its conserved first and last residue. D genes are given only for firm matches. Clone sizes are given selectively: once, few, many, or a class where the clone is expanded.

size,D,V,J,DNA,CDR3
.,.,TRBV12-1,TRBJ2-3,TGTGCCAGCAGCCCCGGGTCACAGAGGACAGATACGCAGTATTTT,CASSPGSQRTDTQYF
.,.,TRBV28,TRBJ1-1,TGTGCCAGCAGCGACCTTTCCCGGCCCGACACTGAAGCTTTCTTT,CASSDLSRPDTEAFF
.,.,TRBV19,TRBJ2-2,TGTGCCAGTAGTATAGGCCACAGAAGCACCGGGGAGCTGTTTTTT,CASSIGHRSTGELFF
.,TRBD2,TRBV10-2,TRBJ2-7,TGCGCCAGCAGTGATAGCGGGAGGTCCTACGAGCAGTACTTC,CASSDSGRSYEQYF
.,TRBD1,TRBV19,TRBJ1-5,TGTGCCAGTAGTATTACAGGGGACCAGCCCCAGCATTTT,CASSITGDQPQHF
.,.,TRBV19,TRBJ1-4,TGTGCCAGTAGTCTTCAACCTCCTGTGGCTGGACTGTTTTTT,CASSLQPPVAGLFF
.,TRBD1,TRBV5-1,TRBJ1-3,TGCGCCAGCAGCTTGGACAGGGGAGTTGGAAACACCATATATTTT,CASSLDRGVGNTIYF
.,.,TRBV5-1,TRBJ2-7,TGCGCCAGCAGCTTTGCAGGGTCCCACGAGCAGTACTTC,CASSFAGSHEQYF
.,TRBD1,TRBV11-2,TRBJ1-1,TGTGCCAGCAGCCCCGGACAGGCCAACACTGAAGCTTTCTTT,CASSPGQANTEAFF
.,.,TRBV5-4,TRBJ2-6,TGTGCCAGCAGCTCCGACCCCGGGGCCAACGTCCTGACTTTC,CASSSDPGANVLTF
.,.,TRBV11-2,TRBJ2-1,TGTGCCAGCAGCTTAAGGGTCCAGGGGGGGGACAATGAGCAGTTCTTC,CASSLRVQGGDNEQFF
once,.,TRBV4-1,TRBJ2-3,TGCGCCAGCAGCCGACGGGACTTATACACAGATACGCAGTATTTT,CASSRRDLYTDTQYF
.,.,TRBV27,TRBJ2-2,TGTGCCAGCAGTCCCCGGACAGAATCCACCGGGGAGCTGTTTTTT,CASSPRTESTGELFF
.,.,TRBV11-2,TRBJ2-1,TGTGCCAGCAGCTTAGAGCGGGATGCCTCCTACAATGAGCAGTTCTTC,CASSLERDASYNEQFF
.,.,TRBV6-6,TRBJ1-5,TGTGCCAGCAGTCCTACAGGATTTGGCAATCAGCCCCAGCATTTT,CASSPTGFGNQPQHF
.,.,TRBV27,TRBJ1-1,TGTGCCAGCAGGCCAGGTTTAATGAACACTGAAGCTTTCTTT,CASRPGLMNTEAFF
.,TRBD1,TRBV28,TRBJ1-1,TGTGCCAGCAGTTTGGGACAGGGAGATTGGACTGAAGCTTTCTTT,CASSLGQGDWTEAFF
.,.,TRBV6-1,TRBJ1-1,TGTGCCAGCAGTGAAGCCCGCACCAAGTACACTGAAGCTTTCTTT,CASSEARTKYTEAFF
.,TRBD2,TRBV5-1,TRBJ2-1,TGCGCCAGCAGCTTGGCTAGCGGGATCTTGAATGAGCAGTTCTTC,CASSLASGILNEQFF
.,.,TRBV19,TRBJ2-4,TGTGCCAGTAGTATTCGAGGAGTGCAGTACTTC,CASSIRGVQYF
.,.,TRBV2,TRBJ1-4,TGTGCCAGCAGAACTGACGGGGTGTCTAATGAAAAACTGTTTTTT,CASRTDGVSNEKLFF
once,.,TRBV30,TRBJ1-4,TGTGCCTGGAGTGTACTCCCTGAAAAACTGTTTTTT,CAWSVLPEKLFF
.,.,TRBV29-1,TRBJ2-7,TGCAGCGTTGACTCACCGACCCATAACGAGCAGTACTTC,CSVDSPTHNEQYF
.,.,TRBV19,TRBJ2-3,TGTGCCAGTACCACGGCGGGCGCAGATACGCAGTATTTT,CASTTAGADTQYF
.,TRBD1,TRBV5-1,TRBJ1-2,TGCGCCAGCAGCATGGACAGGGACGACTACACCTTC,CASSMDRDDYTF
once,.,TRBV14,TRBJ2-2,TGTGCCAGTAAGAAGGACCTAAACACCGGGGAGCTGTTTTTT,CASKKDLNTGELFF
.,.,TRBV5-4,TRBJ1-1,TGTGCCAGCAGCTTGGCCTTGTCCGGGGTGAGTGAAGCTTTCTTT,CASSLALSGVSEAFF
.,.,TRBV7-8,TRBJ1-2,TGTGCCAGCAGCTTAGTGTCGGGGATGCGCACCTTC,CASSLVSGMRTF
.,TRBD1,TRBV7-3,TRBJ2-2,TGTGCCAGCAGCCCCCGGACAGGGGGCTCAGCTCCCACCGGGGAGCTGTTTTTT,CASSPRTGGSAPTGELFF
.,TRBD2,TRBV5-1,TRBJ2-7,TGCGCCAGCAGCGCCCTAGCGGGGCACTCCTACGAGCAGTACTTC,CASSALAGHSYEQYF
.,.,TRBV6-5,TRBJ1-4,TGTGCCAGCAGTTACGACGGGACAACAAATGAAAAACTGTTTTTT,CASSYDGTTNEKLFF
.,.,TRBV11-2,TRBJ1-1,TGTGCCAGCAACGATTTCCCGATGAACACTGAAGCTTTCTTT,CASNDFPMNTEAFF
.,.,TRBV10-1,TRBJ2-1,TGCGCCAGCAGCGCCCATGGGCAGAACTACAATGAGCAGTTCTTC,CASSAHGQNYNEQFF
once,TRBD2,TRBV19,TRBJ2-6,TGTGCCAGTAGCCTCCTGGCGGGGGGCTCTGGGGCCAACGTCCTGACTTTC,CASSLLAGGSGANVLTF
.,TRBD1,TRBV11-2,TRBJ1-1,TGTGCCAGCAGCCCAGGGGGACAAAAAGCTTTCTTT,CASSPGGQKAFF
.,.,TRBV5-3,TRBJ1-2,TGTGCCAGAAGCCCGGAGGCCTCCGGCTACACCTTC,CARSPEASGYTF
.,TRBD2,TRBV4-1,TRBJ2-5,TGCGCCAGCAGCCAAGTTTTGCTAGCGGGTCGGGAGACCCAGTACTTC,CASSQVLLAGRETQYF
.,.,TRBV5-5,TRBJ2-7,TGTGCCAGCAGCCTCCGACAGGTACCCTACGAGCAGTACTTC,CASSLRQVPYEQYF
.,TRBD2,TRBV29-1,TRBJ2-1,TGCAGCGTTGTATGGCGGGAGGGCCACTCCTACAATGAGCAGTTCTTC,CSVVWREGHSYNEQFF
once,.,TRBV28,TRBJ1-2,TGTGCCAGCAGTTTAATTGTAGTCAGCGGCTACACCTTC,CASSLIVVSGYTF
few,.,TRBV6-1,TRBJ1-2,TGTGCCAGCAGGCGGACAGCTAACTATGGCTACACCTTC,CASRRTANYGYTF
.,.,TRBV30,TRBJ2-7,TGTGCCTGGAGTGACGGGAGCAGATACGAGCAGTACTTC,CAWSDGSRYEQYF
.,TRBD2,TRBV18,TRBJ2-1,TGTGCCAGCTCACCGAGCGGGACTTACAATGAGCAGTTCTTC,CASSPSGTYNEQFF
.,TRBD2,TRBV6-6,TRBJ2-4,TGTGCCAGCAGTCCCGGGCCGGGGGGCATTCAGTACTTC,CASSPGPGGIQYF
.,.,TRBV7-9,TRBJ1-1,TGTGCCAGCAGCCGAATGTCGTTGAACACTGAAGCTTTCTTT,CASSRMSLNTEAFF
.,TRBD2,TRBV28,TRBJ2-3,TGTGCCAGCAGTTCCCTTAGCGGGAGGGCTAGCACAGATACGCAGTATTTT,CASSSLSGRASTDTQYF
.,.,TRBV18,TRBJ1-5,TGTGCCAGCTCACCAGGGGCCGATCAGCCCCAGCATTTT,CASSPGADQPQHF
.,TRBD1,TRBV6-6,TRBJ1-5,TGTGCCAGCAGGTCAGGGGGCGCGGGTCAGCCCCAGCATTTT,CASRSGGAGQPQHF
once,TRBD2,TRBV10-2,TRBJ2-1,TGCGCCAGCAGCCAGGAGTCTAGCGGGAGGTTCCTCTACAATGAGCAGTTCTTC,CASSQESSGRFLYNEQFF
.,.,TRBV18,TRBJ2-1,TGTGCCAGCTCACCAAGGGGGGAAAGTGGCGGCAATGAGCAGTTCTTC,CASSPRGESGGNEQFF
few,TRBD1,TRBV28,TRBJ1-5,TGTGCCAGCAGCAGGACAGGGGGCAATCAGCCCCAGCATTTT,CASSRTGGNQPQHF